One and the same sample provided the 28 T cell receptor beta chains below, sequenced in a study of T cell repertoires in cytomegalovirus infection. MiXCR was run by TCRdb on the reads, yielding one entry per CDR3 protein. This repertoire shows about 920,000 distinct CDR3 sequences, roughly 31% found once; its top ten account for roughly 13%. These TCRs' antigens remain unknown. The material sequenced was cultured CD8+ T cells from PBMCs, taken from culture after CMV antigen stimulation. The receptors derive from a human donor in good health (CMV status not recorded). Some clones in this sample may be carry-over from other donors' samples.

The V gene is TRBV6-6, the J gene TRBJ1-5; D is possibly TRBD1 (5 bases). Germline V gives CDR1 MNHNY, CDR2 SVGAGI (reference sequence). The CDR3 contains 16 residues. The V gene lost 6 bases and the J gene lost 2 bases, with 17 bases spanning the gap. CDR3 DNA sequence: TGTGCCAGCAGACAGCGACCCCAGGGTGGCAATCAGCCCCAGCATTTT. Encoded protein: CASRQRPQGGNQPQHF.

The chain's CDR3 is CATSRVVHTEAFF. For the CDR3, the DNA is TGTGCCACCAGCAGAGTCGTACACACTGAAGCTTTCTTT. This chain uses TRBV15 with TRBJ1-1; D unresolved. The germline V gene has CDR1 LNHNV and CDR2 YYDKDF (reference sequence). V was cut by 1 base and J by 3 bases, with 6 bases left in between. This CDR3 is built from 13 residues.

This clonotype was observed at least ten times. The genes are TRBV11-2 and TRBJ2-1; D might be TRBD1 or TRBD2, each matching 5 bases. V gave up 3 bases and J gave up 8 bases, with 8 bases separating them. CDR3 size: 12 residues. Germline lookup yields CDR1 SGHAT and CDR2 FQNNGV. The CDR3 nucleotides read TGTGCCAGCAGCTTCCAGGGACATGAGCAGTTCTTC. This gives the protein CASSFQGHEQFF.

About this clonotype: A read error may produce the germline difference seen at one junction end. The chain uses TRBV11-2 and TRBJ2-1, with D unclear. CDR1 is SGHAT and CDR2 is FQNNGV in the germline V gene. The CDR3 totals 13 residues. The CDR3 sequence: CVSEERGYNEQFF. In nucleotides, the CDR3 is TGTGTCAGCGAAGAACGTGGCTACAATGAGCAGTTCTTC. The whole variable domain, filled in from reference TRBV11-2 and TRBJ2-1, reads EAGVAQSPRYKIIEKRQSVAFWCNPISGHATLYWYQQILGQGPKLLIQFQNNGVVDDSQLPKDRFSAERLKGVDSTLKIQPAKLEDSAVYLCVSEERGYNEQFFGPGTRLTVL.

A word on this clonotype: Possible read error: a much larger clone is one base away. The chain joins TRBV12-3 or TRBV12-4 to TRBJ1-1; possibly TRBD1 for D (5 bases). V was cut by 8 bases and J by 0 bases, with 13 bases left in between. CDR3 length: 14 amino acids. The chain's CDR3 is CASGYGTVNTEAFF. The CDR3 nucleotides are TGTGCCAGCGGTTATGGGACGGTGAACACTGAAGCTTTCTTT.

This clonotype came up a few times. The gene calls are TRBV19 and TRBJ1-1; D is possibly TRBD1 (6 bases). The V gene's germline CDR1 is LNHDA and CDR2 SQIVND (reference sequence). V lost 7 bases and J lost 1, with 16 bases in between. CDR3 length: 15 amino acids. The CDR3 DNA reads TGTGCCAGTACTGGAGTGGACAGTTCGAACACTGAAGCTTTCTTT. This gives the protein CASTGVDSSNTEAFF.

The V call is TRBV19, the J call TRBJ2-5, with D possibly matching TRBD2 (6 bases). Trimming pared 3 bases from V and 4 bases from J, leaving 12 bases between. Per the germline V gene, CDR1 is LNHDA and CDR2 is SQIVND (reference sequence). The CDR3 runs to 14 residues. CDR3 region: CASSIGGLGETQYF. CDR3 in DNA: TGTGCCAGTAGTATTGGAGGGCTGGGAGAGACCCAGTACTTC.

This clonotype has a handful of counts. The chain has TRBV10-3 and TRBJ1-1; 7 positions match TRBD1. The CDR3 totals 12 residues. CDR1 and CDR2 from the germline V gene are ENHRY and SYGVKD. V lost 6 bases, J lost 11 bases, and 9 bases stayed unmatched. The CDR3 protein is CAIRTGEGRAFF. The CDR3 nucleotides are TGTGCCATCAGAACAGGGGAAGGCCGGGCTTTCTTT.

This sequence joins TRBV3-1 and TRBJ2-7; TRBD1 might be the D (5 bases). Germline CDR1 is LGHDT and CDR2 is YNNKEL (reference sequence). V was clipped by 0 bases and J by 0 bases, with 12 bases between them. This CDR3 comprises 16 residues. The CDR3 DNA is TGTGCCAGCAGCCAAGAAGGAATAGGGGACTCCTACGAGCAGTACTTC. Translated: CASSQEGIGDSYEQYF.

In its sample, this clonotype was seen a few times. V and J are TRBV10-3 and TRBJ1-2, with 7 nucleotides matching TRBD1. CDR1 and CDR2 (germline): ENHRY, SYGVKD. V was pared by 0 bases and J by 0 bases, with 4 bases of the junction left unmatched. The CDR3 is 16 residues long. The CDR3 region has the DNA TGTGCCATCAGTGAGTCTAGGACAGGAGCTAACTATGGCTACACCTTC. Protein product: CAISESRTGANYGYTF.

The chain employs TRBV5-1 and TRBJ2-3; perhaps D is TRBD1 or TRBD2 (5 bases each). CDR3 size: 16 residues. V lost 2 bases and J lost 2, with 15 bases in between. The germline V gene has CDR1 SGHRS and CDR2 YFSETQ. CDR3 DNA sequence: TGCGCCAGCAGCTTCCGGGACCGCAGGTACACAGATACGCAGTATTTT. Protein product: CASSFRDRRYTDTQYF.

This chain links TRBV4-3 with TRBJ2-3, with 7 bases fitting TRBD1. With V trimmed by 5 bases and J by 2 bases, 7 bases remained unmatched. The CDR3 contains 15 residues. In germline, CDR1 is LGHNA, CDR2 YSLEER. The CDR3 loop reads CASSGRTGDTDTQYF. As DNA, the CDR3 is TGCGCCAGCAGCGGACGGACAGGAGACACAGATACGCAGTATTTT.

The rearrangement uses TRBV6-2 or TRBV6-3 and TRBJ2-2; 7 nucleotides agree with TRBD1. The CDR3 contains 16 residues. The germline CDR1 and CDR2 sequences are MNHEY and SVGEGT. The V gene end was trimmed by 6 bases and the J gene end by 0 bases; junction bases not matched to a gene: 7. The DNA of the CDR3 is TGTGCCAGCAGCCCTCCGGGACAGACGAACACCGGGGAGCTGTTTTTT. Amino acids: CASSPPGQTNTGELFF.

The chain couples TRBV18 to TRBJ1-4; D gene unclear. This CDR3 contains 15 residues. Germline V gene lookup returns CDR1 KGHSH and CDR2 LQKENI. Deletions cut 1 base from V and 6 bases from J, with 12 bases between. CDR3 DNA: TGTGCCAGCTCACCACGTAACGACGGTGATGAAAAACTGTTTTTT. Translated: CASSPRNDGDEKLFF.

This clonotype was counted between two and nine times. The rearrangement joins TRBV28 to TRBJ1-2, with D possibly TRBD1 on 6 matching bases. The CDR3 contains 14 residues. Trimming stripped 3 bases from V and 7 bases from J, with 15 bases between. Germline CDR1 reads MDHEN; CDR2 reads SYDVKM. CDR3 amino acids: CASSLVSAGAGYTF. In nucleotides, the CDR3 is TGTGCCAGCAGTTTGGTATCCGCAGGGGCTGGCTACACCTTC.

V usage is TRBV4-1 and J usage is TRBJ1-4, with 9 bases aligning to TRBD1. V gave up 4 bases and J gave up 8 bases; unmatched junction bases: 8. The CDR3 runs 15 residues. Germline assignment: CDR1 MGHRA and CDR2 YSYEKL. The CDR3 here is CASSPLWDRDEKLFF. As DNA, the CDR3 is TGCGCCAGCAGCCCCCTCTGGGACAGGGACGAAAAACTGTTTTTT.

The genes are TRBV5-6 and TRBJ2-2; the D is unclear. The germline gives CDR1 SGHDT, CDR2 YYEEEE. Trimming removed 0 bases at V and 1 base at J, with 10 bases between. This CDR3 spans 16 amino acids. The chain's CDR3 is CASSLARLLNTGELFF. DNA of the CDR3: TGTGCCAGCAGCTTGGCCAGGCTTCTGAACACCGGGGAGCTGTTTTTT.

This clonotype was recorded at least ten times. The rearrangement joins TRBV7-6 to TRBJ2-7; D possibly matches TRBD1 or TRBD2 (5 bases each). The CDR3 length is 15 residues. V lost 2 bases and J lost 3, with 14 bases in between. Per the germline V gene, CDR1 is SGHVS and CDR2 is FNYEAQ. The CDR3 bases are TGTGCCAGCAGCTTAATTGGAGAGGGGTTCTACGAGCAGTACTTC. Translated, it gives CASSLIGEGFYEQYF.

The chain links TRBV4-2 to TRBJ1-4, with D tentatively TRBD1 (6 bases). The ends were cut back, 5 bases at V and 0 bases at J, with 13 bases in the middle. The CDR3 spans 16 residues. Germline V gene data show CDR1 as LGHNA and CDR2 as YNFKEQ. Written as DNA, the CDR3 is TGTGCCAGCAGCTGGGGGGGGGCTGCAACTAATGAAAAACTGTTTTTT. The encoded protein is CASSWGGAATNEKLFF.

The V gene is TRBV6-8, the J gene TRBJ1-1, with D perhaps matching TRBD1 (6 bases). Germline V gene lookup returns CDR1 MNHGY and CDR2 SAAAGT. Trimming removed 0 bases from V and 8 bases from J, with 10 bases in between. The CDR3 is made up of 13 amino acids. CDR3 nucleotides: TGTGCCAGCAGTTACTCAGTTCAGGGGGAAGCTTTCTTT. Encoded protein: CASSYSVQGEAFF.

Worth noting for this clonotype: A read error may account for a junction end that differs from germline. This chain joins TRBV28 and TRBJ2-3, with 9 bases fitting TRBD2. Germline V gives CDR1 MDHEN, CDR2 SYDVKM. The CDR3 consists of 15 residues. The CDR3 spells CASSFRRGGTDTQNF. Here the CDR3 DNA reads TGTGCCAGCAGTTTTAGGCGGGGGGGCACAGATACGCAGAATTTT.

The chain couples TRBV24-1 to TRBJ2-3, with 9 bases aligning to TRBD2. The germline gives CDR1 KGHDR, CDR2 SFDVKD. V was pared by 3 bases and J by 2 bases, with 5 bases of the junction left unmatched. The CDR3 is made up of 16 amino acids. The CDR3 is CATSDIAGAPTDTQYF. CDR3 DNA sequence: TGTGCCACCAGTGATATAGCGGGGGCACCCACAGATACGCAGTATTTT.

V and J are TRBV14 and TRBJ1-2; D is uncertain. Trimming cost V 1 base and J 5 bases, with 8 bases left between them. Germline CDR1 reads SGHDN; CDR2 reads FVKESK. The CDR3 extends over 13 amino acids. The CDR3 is CASSQVWGYGYTF. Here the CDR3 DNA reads TGTGCCAGCAGCCAAGTATGGGGATATGGCTACACCTTC. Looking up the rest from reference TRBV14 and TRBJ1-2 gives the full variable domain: EAGVTQFPSHSVIEKGQTVTLRCDPISGHDNLYWYRRVMGKEIKFLLHFVKESKQDESGMPNNRFLAERTGGTYSTLKVQPAELEDSGVYFCASSQVWGYGYTFGSGTRLTVV.

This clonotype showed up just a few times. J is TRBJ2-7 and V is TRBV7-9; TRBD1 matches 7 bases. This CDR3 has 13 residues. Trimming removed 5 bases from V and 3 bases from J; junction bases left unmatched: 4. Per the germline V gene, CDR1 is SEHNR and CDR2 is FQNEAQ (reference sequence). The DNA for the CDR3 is TGTGCCAGCAGCACCCGACAGGGCTACGAGCAGTACGTC. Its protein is CASSTRQGYEQYV.

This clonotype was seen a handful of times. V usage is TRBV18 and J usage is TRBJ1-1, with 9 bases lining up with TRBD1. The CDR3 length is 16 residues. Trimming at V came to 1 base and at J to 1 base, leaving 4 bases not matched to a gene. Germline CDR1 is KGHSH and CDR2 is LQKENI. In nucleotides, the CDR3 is TGTGCCAGCTCACCACGACGGACAGGGGAGAACACTGAAGCTTTCTTT. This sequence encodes CASSPRRTGENTEAFF.

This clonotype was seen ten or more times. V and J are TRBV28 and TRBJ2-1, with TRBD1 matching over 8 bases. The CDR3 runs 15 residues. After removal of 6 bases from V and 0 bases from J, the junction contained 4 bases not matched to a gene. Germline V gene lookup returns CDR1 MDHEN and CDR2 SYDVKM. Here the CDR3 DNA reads TGTGCCAGCAGGGACAGGGAATTCTCCTACAATGAGCAGTTCTTC. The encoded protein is CASRDREFSYNEQFF.

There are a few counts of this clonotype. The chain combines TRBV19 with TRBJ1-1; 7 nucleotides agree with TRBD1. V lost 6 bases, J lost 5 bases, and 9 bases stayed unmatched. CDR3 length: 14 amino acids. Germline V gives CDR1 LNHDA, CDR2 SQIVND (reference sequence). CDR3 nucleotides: TGTGCCAGTAGGGAGACAGGGATGGGGACTGAAGCTTTCTTT. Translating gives CASRETGMGTEAFF.

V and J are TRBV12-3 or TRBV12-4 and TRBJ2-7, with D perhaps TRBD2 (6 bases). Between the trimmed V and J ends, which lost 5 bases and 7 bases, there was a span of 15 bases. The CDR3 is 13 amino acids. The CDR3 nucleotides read TGTGCCAGCAGTCAAGGAGGGGTCGGGGAGCAGTACGTC. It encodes CASSQGGVGEQYV.